The 19 T cell receptor beta chains reported below all come from one sample, sequenced in a study of CD8+CD57+ T cells in acquired aplastic anemia. TCR beta VDJ and CDR3 were profiled, and genomic DNA was the template. TCRdb ran MiXCR on the reads and lists one entry per CDR3 protein. The repertoire holds 150,000 or so distinct CDR3 sequences, with 40% to 60% as singletons. Those patients picked for sequencing had displayed CD8+CD57+ cell expansion on flow cytometry. Sequencing used sorted CD4+, CD8+, or CD8+CD57+ T cells (not recorded which) from PBMCs. Receptors originate from a human donor with aplastic anemia.

There are a few counts of this clonotype. The chain joins TRBV20-1 to TRBJ1-1; no reliable D call. CDR1 is DFQATT, CDR2 SNEGSKA, per germline (reference sequence). This CDR3 comprises 13 residues. The V end was cut by 3 bases, the J end by 1 base, with 9 bases between. The CDR3 nucleotides read TGCAGTGCTAGCCAACCGCCGAACACTGAAGCTTTCTTT. It codes for CSASQPPNTEAFF.

The CDR3 nucleotides are TGTGCCACCTACACGGCAGGGCTGGGGAACACCATATATTTT. Translating gives CATYTAGLGNTIYF. V is TRBV24-1 and J is TRBJ1-3, with a tentative D call TRBD1 (5 bases). The V and J ends lost 9 bases and 7 bases respectively, with 18 bases between them. The CDR3 length is 14 residues. In germline, CDR1 is KGHDR, CDR2 SFDVKD.

This clonotype came up a few times. The chain employs TRBV20-1 and TRBJ1-5; tentatively, D is TRBD1 (5 bases). The germline V and J ends were trimmed by 1 base and 2 bases, with 12 bases remaining between them. The CDR3 covers 15 residues. Per the germline V gene, CDR1 is DFQATT and CDR2 is SNEGSKA (reference sequence). The DNA of the CDR3 is TGCAGTGCTAGAGCGGGGGAATTTGGCAATCAGCCCCAGCATTTT. Translated: CSARAGEFGNQPQHF.

This clonotype was recorded at least ten times. V gene TRBV29-1 combines with J gene TRBJ1-1, with 9 bases identical to TRBD1. With 5 bases clipped from V and 8 bases from J, the junction kept 3 bases outside the gene matches. Germline V gives CDR1 SQVTM, CDR2 ANQGSEA. CDR3 size: 11 residues. CDR3 loop: CSVTGGDEAFF. CDR3 nucleotide sequence: TGCAGCGTTACAGGGGGCGACGAAGCTTTCTTT.

The sample holds a few counts of this clonotype. The rearrangement links TRBV25-1 to TRBJ2-7, with TRBD1 identical over 8 bases. The CDR3 runs 17 residues. After removal of 4 bases from V and 1 base from J, the junction contained 12 bases not matched to a gene. CDR1 is MGHDK, CDR2 SYGVNS, per germline. The CDR3 is CASSGGVGTGGSYEQYF. The DNA for the CDR3 is TGTGCCAGCAGTGGGGGGGTAGGGACAGGTGGATCCTACGAGCAGTACTTC.

This clonotype was counted between two and nine times. V and J are TRBV4-3 and TRBJ2-1, with 7 bases identical to TRBD1. CDR3 length: 20 amino acids. With V trimmed by 0 bases and J by 0 bases, 14 bases remained unmatched. Per the germline V gene, CDR1 is LGHNA and CDR2 is YSLEER. Here the CDR3 reads CASSQEGTEWISSSYNEQFF. The CDR3 DNA reads as TGCGCCAGCAGCCAAGAAGGGACAGAGTGGATCTCGAGCTCCTACAATGAGCAGTTCTTC.

This clonotype was seen repeatedly, ten times or more. The J gene is TRBJ2-7, the V gene TRBV5-1; 10 bases agree with TRBD1. V trimming: 3 bases; J trimming: 11 bases; junction bases outside the gene matches: 5. Germline V gives CDR1 SGHRS, CDR2 YFSETQ. The CDR3 length is 12 residues. DNA for the CDR3: TGCGCCAGCAGCTCCACCGGGACAGGGGAGTACTTC. Translation: CASSSTGTGEYF.

This sequence joins TRBV4-2 and TRBJ1-1; possible D gene TRBD1, 6 bases. V was cut by 2 bases and J by 6 bases, with 13 bases left in between. This CDR3 has 14 amino acids. Looked up from germline, CDR1 is LGHNA and CDR2 is YNFKEQ. DNA of the CDR3: TGTGCCAGCAGCCAATCGGCAGGGGTCGCTGAAGCTTTCTTT. Translating gives CASSQSAGVAEAFF.

The chain uses TRBV11-1 and TRBJ2-7; 10 bases align to TRBD2. The V segment lost 5 bases and the J segment 6 bases; nucleotides outside the gene matches: 13. The CDR3 is 16 residues long. Germline CDR1 SGHAT, CDR2 FQDESV (reference sequence). The CDR3 protein is CASSRGVRAGGVEQYF. The CDR3 bases are TGTGCCAGCAGCCGCGGGGTAAGAGCGGGAGGGGTCGAGCAGTACTTC.

This clonotype was detected only a few times. This chain connects TRBV24-1 to TRBJ2-3; 7 bases are shared with TRBD1. The junction had 4 bases not matched to a gene; V was cut back by 8 bases and J by 0 bases. CDR3 length equals 14 residues. The germline gives CDR1 KGHDR, CDR2 SFDVKD. The DNA of the CDR3 is TGTGCCACCATGGGACAGACTAGCACAGATACGCAGTATTTT. As protein: CATMGQTSTDTQYF.

The chain has TRBV29-1 and TRBJ2-5, with 9 nucleotides matching TRBD2. Germline V lookup: CDR1 SQVTM, CDR2 ANQGSEA. The V gene end was trimmed by 7 bases and the J gene end by 5 bases; junction bases not matched to a gene: 11. The CDR3 has 14 residues. DNA of the CDR3: TGCAGCGCGACGCTAGCGGGACGGGACGAGACCCAGTACTTC. Protein product: CSATLAGRDETQYF.

Regarding this clonotype: This may come from a read error, since a much larger clone is one base off. The chain combines TRBV15 with TRBJ2-1, with TRBD2 identical over 13 bases. This CDR3 has 18 residues. The V gene's germline CDR1 is LNHNV and CDR2 YYDKDF (reference sequence). V dropped 8 bases and J dropped 0; count of bases not matched to a gene: 10. This CDR3 reads CATRGLAGETSSYNEQFF. DNA of the CDR3: TGTGCCACCCGCGGACTAGCGGGAGAGACGAGCTCCTACAATGAGCAGTTCTTC.

The V call is TRBV24-1, the J call TRBJ2-5; the match to TRBD2 covers 8 bases. The CDR3 is 16 residues long. The germline CDR1 and CDR2 sequences are KGHDR and SFDVKD. V lost 4 bases and J lost 5; bases outside the gene matches: 11. DNA of the CDR3: TGTGCCACCAGTGACCAACCGGGACTAGTACGGGAGACCCAGTACTTC. It yields the protein CATSDQPGLVRETQYF.

This clonotype appeared many times. The gene calls are TRBV9 and TRBJ2-3; D remains ambiguous. Germline V gene data show CDR1 as SGDLS and CDR2 as YYNGEE. The CDR3 is 15 residues long. The germline V and J ends were trimmed by 0 bases and 0 bases, with 8 bases remaining between them. Here the CDR3 reads CASSVVGRSTDTQYF. CDR3 sequence (DNA): TGTGCCAGCAGCGTAGTTGGACGGAGCACAGATACGCAGTATTTT.

CDR3 nucleotides: TGCAGTGCTAGAGGTTTCGGCCGAGGGACCCAGTACTTC. It codes for CSARGFGRGTQYF. The V and J genes are TRBV20-1 and TRBJ2-5; D gene ambiguous. Deletions cut 1 base from V and 7 bases from J, with 13 bases between. This CDR3 has 13 residues. Germline V CDR1 and CDR2: DFQATT, SNEGSKA (reference sequence).

This clonotype was recorded at least ten times. The gene calls are TRBV5-5 and TRBJ2-7; the match to TRBD1 covers 8 bases. Germline V gene data show CDR1 as SGHKS and CDR2 as YYEKEE (reference sequence). V shed 0 bases, J shed 3 bases, and the junction held 2 bases outside the gene matches. This CDR3 is 14 amino acids long. The CDR3 DNA reads TGTGCCAGCAGCTTGGGTGGACAGGGCTACGAGCAGTACTTC. This translates into CASSLGGQGYEQYF.

This clonotype has ten or more counts. The chain has TRBV7-9 and TRBJ1-5; D ambiguous. The CDR3 loop spans 14 amino acids. The V gene lost 1 base and the J gene lost 0 bases, with 4 bases spanning the gap. Germline V gene lookup returns CDR1 SEHNR and CDR2 FQNEAQ (reference sequence). CDR3 DNA sequence: TGTGCCAGCAGCTTAGGGGATAGCAATCAGCCCCAGCATTTT. This codes for CASSLGDSNQPQHF. The full variable domain, completed using reference TRBV7-9 and TRBJ1-5, is DTGVSQNPRHKITKRGQNVTFRCDPISEHNRLYWYRQTLGQGPEFLTYFQNEAQLEKSRLLSDRFSAERPKGSFSTLEIQRTEQGDSAMYLCASSLGDSNQPQHFGDGTRLSIL.

The chain joins TRBV9 to TRBJ1-2, with 7 bases that match TRBD1. Germline assignment: CDR1 SGDLS and CDR2 YYNGEE. With V trimmed by 0 bases and J by 2 bases, 4 bases remained unmatched. The CDR3 totals 15 residues. CDR3 DNA sequence: TGTGCCAGCAGCGTAGATGAGGGGGCGAACTATGGCTACACCTTC. Translated: CASSVDEGANYGYTF.

Comments on this clonotype: With a much larger clone just one base away, this may be a read error. The chain joins TRBV6-1 to TRBJ1-2; 8 nucleotides align to TRBD1. The CDR3 is made up of 12 amino acids. Germline values: CDR1 MNHNS, CDR2 SASEGT. The CDR3 sequence is CAGRGTGYGYTF. DNA of the CDR3: TGTGCCGGCAGAGGGACAGGCTATGGCTACACCTTC.